This is a list of T cell receptor beta chains from one sample in a study of OX40 agonist ivuxolimab in advanced cancers. The protocol was immunoSEQ multiplex PCR, while the TCRdb copy is restricted to in-frame clones and leaves out a portion. The data show 71,000 or so clones, with 93% seen just once and about 6.6% held by the top ten. Sequenced material: CD4+ or CD8+ T cells sorted from blood, taken in a trial of the OX40 agonist ivuxolimab. These receptor sequences come from an adult with an advanced solid tumor such as melanoma, head and neck, liver or kidney cancer. The CDR3 runs from the conserved cysteine through the conserved F or W. The order of the fields is V gene, J gene, clone size, D gene, CDR3 protein, CDR3 DNA. A D gene is named only where the DNA matches it firmly. Where a row states a size, it is once, few, many or the class of an expanded clone; other rows omit it.

v_gene: TRBV6-5; j_gene: TRBJ2-3; abundance: NA; d_gene: NA; CDR3aa: CASSFTQGGTDTQYF; CDR3nt: TGTGCCAGCAGTTTCACTCAAGGAGGCACAGATACGCAGTATTTT
v_gene: TRBV5-6; j_gene: TRBJ2-7; abundance: NA; d_gene: NA; CDR3aa: CASSLLSQNEQYF; CDR3nt: TGTGCCAGCAGCTTGTTGTCTCAAAACGAGCAGTACTTC
v_gene: TRBV20-1; j_gene: TRBJ1-1; abundance: few; d_gene: NA; CDR3aa: CSASVSTEAFF; CDR3nt: TGCAGCGCTTCCGTGAGCACTGAAGCTTTCTTT
v_gene: TRBV5-6; j_gene: TRBJ1-1; abundance: NA; d_gene: TRBD1; CDR3aa: CASSLAFSDREATEAFF; CDR3nt: TGTGCCAGCAGCTTGGCTTTCAGCGACAGGGAAGCGACTGAAGCTTTCTTT
v_gene: TRBV15; j_gene: TRBJ2-1; abundance: NA; d_gene: TRBD1; CDR3aa: CATSRARRTGSPYNEQFF; CDR3nt: TGTGCCACCAGCAGAGCCCGGAGGACAGGGTCGCCATACAATGAGCAGTTCTTC
v_gene: TRBV5-1; j_gene: TRBJ2-7; abundance: NA; d_gene: TRBD2; CDR3aa: CASSRSGGANEQYF; CDR3nt: TGCGCCAGCAGCAGGAGCGGGGGGGCCAACGAGCAGTACTTC
v_gene: TRBV27; j_gene: TRBJ2-6; abundance: NA; d_gene: TRBD1; CDR3aa: CASKPGQGYSGANVLTF; CDR3nt: TGTGCCAGTAAACCGGGACAGGGTTACTCTGGGGCCAACGTCCTGACTTTC
v_gene: TRBV27; j_gene: TRBJ2-3; abundance: NA; d_gene: TRBD2; CDR3aa: CASSFSGGAADTQYF; CDR3nt: TGTGCCAGCAGTTTTAGCGGGGGGGCCGCAGATACGCAGTATTTT
v_gene: TRBV5-1; j_gene: TRBJ1-1; abundance: NA; d_gene: NA; CDR3aa: CASSLRGRATQAFF; CDR3nt: TGCGCCAGCAGCTTGAGGGGTCGGGCTACGCAAGCTTTCTTT
v_gene: TRBV2; j_gene: TRBJ1-2; abundance: NA; d_gene: NA; CDR3aa: CASSDFGTFYGYTF; CDR3nt: TGTGCCAGCAGTGATTTTGGGACATTCTATGGCTACACCTTC
v_gene: TRBV2; j_gene: TRBJ2-7; abundance: NA; d_gene: TRBD2; CDR3aa: CASSPLAAVAGAAEQYF; CDR3nt: TGTGCCAGCAGTCCTCTGGCGGCGGTAGCGGGGGCGGCCGAGCAGTACTTC
v_gene: TRBV27; j_gene: TRBJ2-5; abundance: NA; d_gene: TRBD2; CDR3aa: CASSSLAGVETQYF; CDR3nt: TGTGCCAGCAGTTCCTTAGCGGGAGTGGAGACCCAGTACTTC
v_gene: TRBV27; j_gene: TRBJ2-1; abundance: NA; d_gene: TRBD2; CDR3aa: CASSLSGRAANEQFF; CDR3nt: TGTGCCAGCAGTTTAAGCGGGAGGGCCGCCAATGAGCAGTTCTTC
v_gene: TRBV7-9; j_gene: TRBJ1-4; abundance: NA; d_gene: NA; CDR3aa: CASSPTTGANEKLFF; CDR3nt: TGTGCCAGCAGCCCAACGACAGGAGCTAATGAAAAACTGTTTTTT
v_gene: TRBV29-1; j_gene: TRBJ1-1; abundance: NA; d_gene: NA; CDR3aa: CSARISSVVNTEAFF; CDR3nt: TGCAGCGCCCGAATATCGTCGGTCGTGAACACTGAAGCTTTCTTT
v_gene: TRBV13; j_gene: TRBJ1-6; abundance: NA; d_gene: NA; CDR3aa: CASSPTTLGGNSPLHF; CDR3nt: TGTGCCAGCAGCCCCACGACGTTAGGTGGGAATTCACCCCTCCACTTT
v_gene: TRBV5-6; j_gene: TRBJ2-7; abundance: NA; d_gene: NA; CDR3aa: CASSLNLGSTNYEQYF; CDR3nt: TGTGCCAGCAGCTTGAATTTGGGGAGCACAAACTACGAGCAGTACTTC
v_gene: TRBV9; j_gene: TRBJ1-1; abundance: NA; d_gene: TRBD1; CDR3aa: CASSASGTGNTEAFF; CDR3nt: TGTGCCAGCAGCGCCAGCGGGACAGGGAACACTGAAGCTTTCTTT
v_gene: TRBV12-5; j_gene: TRBJ2-1; abundance: NA; d_gene: TRBD2; CDR3aa: CASGLASGPTHYYEQFF; CDR3nt: TGTGCTAGTGGTTTGGCTAGCGGGCCCACACACTACTATGAGCAGTTCTTC
v_gene: TRBV5-1; j_gene: TRBJ2-7; abundance: NA; d_gene: NA; CDR3aa: CASSLGRGEQYF; CDR3nt: TGCGCCAGCAGCTTGGGTCGGGGGGAGCAGTACTTC
v_gene: TRBV19; j_gene: TRBJ1-1; abundance: NA; d_gene: NA; CDR3aa: CASQMGSEAFF; CDR3nt: TGTGCCAGTCAAATGGGCAGTGAAGCTTTCTTT
v_gene: TRBV10-3; j_gene: TRBJ1-4; abundance: NA; d_gene: NA; CDR3aa: CAISALFYEKLFF; CDR3nt: TGTGCCATCAGCGCCCTGTTCTATGAAAAACTGTTTTTT
v_gene: TRBV19; j_gene: TRBJ2-7; abundance: NA; d_gene: NA; CDR3aa: CASSIGGGSSYEQYF; CDR3nt: TGTGCCAGTAGTATTGGCGGGGGCAGCTCCTACGAGCAGTACTTC
v_gene: TRBV19; j_gene: TRBJ2-1; abundance: NA; d_gene: NA; CDR3aa: CASNPSARAYNEQFF; CDR3nt: TGTGCCAGTAATCCCAGTGCGCGGGCGTACAATGAGCAGTTCTTC